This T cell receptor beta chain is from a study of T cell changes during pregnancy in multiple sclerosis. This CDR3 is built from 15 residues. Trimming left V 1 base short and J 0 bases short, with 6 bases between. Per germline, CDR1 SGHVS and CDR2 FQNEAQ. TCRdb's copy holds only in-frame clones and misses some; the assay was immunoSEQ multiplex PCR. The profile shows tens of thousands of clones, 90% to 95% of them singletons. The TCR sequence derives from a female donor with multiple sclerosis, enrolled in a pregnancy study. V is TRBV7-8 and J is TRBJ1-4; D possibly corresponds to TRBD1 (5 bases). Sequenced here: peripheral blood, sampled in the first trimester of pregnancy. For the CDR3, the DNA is TGTGCCAGCAGCTTAGAGGGGTCAACTAATGAAAAACTGTTTTTT. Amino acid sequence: CASSLEGSTNEKLFF.